What follows is one TCR beta chain and its context. The germline CDR1 and CDR2 sequences are GTSNPN and SVGIG (reference sequence). Trimming took 2 bases from V and 8 from J; bases not matched to a gene: 11. CDR3 length equals 17 residues. This sample stems from a study of blood T cell repertoires in COVID-19. Assay: immunoSEQ multiplex PCR; the TCRdb copy retains only in-frame clones and omits some. The table includes about 55,000 clones, 80% to 85% detected once. The sequenced sample consisted of peripheral blood. The TCR was taken from a human donor in a cohort sampled during active or convalescent COVID-19. This sequence joins TRBV30 and TRBJ1-6, with TRBD1 matching 11 bases. In nucleotides, the CDR3 is TGTGCCTGGAGTCCCGGGACAGGGGGTACAACATATTCACCCCTCCACTTT. Translating it yields CAWSPGTGGTTYSPLHF.